Sequencing of this T cell receptor beta chain was carried out in a study of regulatory T cells in long-lasting Graves disease. V lost 4 bases and J lost 6; bases outside the gene matches: 7. This CDR3 comprises 14 residues. Looked up from germline, CDR1 is LGHDT and CDR2 is YNNKEL (reference sequence). In this sample, this clonotype turned up many times. Time point reported: newly diagnosed GD, antithyroid drugs for less than 3 months. TCR sequences were obtained from RNA taken from PBMCs. Combining iRepertoire HTBI primers with Arm-PCR of CDR3 regions, the authors built TCR beta libraries. TCRdb re-called the multiplex PCR reads with MiXCR, one entry per CDR3 protein. The sample yields some 250,000 distinct CDR3 sequences, about 16% seen once.

The source is a female donor with Graves disease. The specimen comprised peripheral blood mononuclear cells (PBMCs), sampled at new diagnosis, from a patient treated with antithyroid drugs. The J gene is TRBJ2-7, the V gene TRBV3-1; TRBD2 matches at 9 bases. The CDR3 bases are TGTGCCAGCAGCCCACGCGGGAGGGCCTCCGAGCAGTACTTC. Protein sequence: CASSPRGRASEQYF.